This T cell receptor beta chain comes out of a study of blood T cell repertoires in COVID-19. On the study more broadly: The origin of the acute and convalescent COVID-19 samples was the United States, Italy and Spain. Sources were T cells, B-cell-depleted T cells, or PBMCs; the material itself was cDNA or gDNA.

The trim removed 4 bases at V and 9 bases at J, leaving 8 bases unmatched. Germline loops: CDR1 LNHDA, CDR2 SQIVND (reference sequence). The CDR3 consists of 15 residues. Assay used: immunoSEQ multiplex PCR; TCRdb lists only in-frame clones, some missing. Found here are 150,000 to 250,000 clones, approximately 80% of them singletons; the top ten hold approximately 7.2%. The chain carries TRBV19 and TRBJ2-1, with 11 nucleotides matching TRBD1. The source of this sequence is a human donor with acute or convalescent COVID-19. The donor label of this sample is uncertain. Sequencing was performed on peripheral blood. The CDR3 sequence is CASSTDRGLAGEQFF. CDR3 DNA sequence: TGTGCCAGTAGTACGGACAGGGGGCTGGCTGGTGAGCAGTTCTTC.